This T cell receptor (beta chain) is from a study of blood T cells in healthy people across ages (dated by TCRdb to about 2015). At the level of the whole study: In model experiments, template switching captured roughly one uniquely barcoded TCR beta cDNA molecule for every two T cells. Donors were grouped into four age groups: young (average 16 years), middle-aged (approximately 41), aged (about 60) and long-lived (approximately 82). Using deep sequencing normalized with unique cDNA molecular identifiers, the study measured how TCR beta repertoire diversity changes with age. To avoid experimental bias, donors of different ages were spread randomly across the sequencing lanes. For two donors (one aged 18 to 29 and one aged 80 or older), the study analyzed two additional independent replicas of 1 million unique cDNA reads from the same blood draw.

In its sample, this clonotype was seen a few times. The clone's antigen remains unknown. No base quality values were provided; no much bigger clone lies one nucleotide off. Points the paper makes about the study in general: Bulk unsorted PBMC profiling prevented conclusive comparison of naive and antigen-experienced compartments. The percentage of naive T cells measured by flow cytometry correlated strongly with observed TCR beta diversity. As age increased, observed TCR beta diversity per million T cells dropped in a roughly linear way, and a significant reduction was already evident by age 40. Compared with the aged group, more naive CD4+ T cells, fewer expanded clones and increased TCR diversity were shown by the long-lived group, suggesting age selection. Donor CMV infection status was unknown, potentially confounding age-related changes in expanded clonotypes. Estimates of total diversity from one million sequenced T cells were regarded as lower bounds and underestimates.

Library creation used 5' RACE. Sequencing was carried out with an Illumina HiSeq 2500. A second PCR of roughly 7 to 11 cycles was performed with a sample-barcoded 5' primer and a J-beta primer mix. Each TCR beta cDNA molecule received a unique molecular identifier from a template-switch 5' adaptor carrying 12 random nucleotides. Each sample yielded at least 3 million CDR3-containing paired-end reads. The Mint cDNA synthesis kit, primed by a TRBC-specific oligonucleotide, was used to synthesize first-strand cDNA from all RNA. All cDNA was treated with uracil-DNA glycosylase and then went through a first 18-cycle PCR with the universal primers M1SS and BC2_uni_R. The original pipeline was this. For normalization, 1 million high-quality reads were randomly selected from each sample, with every read carrying a distinct molecular identifier. Instead of being binned into consensus sequences, reads with shared molecular identifiers were discarded. MiTCR, with a Q25 quality threshold and the strictest error-elimination algorithm, was used for CDR3 identification, clonotype clustering and error correction. A nonparametric unseen species model using Euler transformation provided a lower-bound estimate of total TCR beta diversity. TCRdb cleaned the public reads at Q25 with fastp, built clones with MiXCR and kept in-frame beta chains. One record per CDR3 amino acid sequence lists the most common genes and DNA. The V and J calls were determined by TCRdb, not by the authors. The sample contains about 940,000 distinct CDR3 sequences, about 48% of them found a single time. The biggest ten clones account for over 10% of the sample.

The donors were roughly 39 Caucasian individuals from Russia, aged roughly 6 to 100 years, who were systemically healthy. Each donor gave 8 to 10 milliliters of peripheral blood, drawn into EDTA-treated Vacutainer tubes. Ficoll-Paque density-gradient centrifugation was used to isolate PBMCs, with at least 6.5 million per sample. Trizol reagent was used to extract total RNA from the PBMCs, yielding at least 6 micrograms per sample. Naive CD45RAhigh/CD27high T cell percentages were measured by flow cytometry on a PBMC aliquot from every donor. The germline V gene (reference sequence) supplies CDR1 LGHDT and CDR2 YNNKEL. The CDR3, from cysteine to phenylalanine, totals 12 residues. Only the CDR3 region is kept as DNA, spanning 36 bases read in frame from base 1. A distance of 12 bases separates the germline ends of V and J, which lose 0 bases and 15 bases respectively.

This receptor was taken from a man aged 30-40 years in good health. The chain employs TRBV3-1 and TRBJ2-1, with a tentative D gene TRBD2 over 6 matching bases. Input material: blood. This receptor carries the CDR3 CASSQETGVGFF. The DNA sequence follows: TGTGCCAGCAGCCAAGAGACGGGGGTTGGGTTCTTC.